These T cell receptor beta chains were read from a single sample in a study of sequential checkpoint blockade in melanoma. Sequencing was performed with immunoSEQ multiplex PCR; in TCRdb, only in-frame clones are kept and a portion is missing. The data show about 4,600 clones, 45% to 60% seen once. The material sequenced was CD8+ T cells sorted from blood (inferred from file names), taken from a patient given nivolumab and ipilimumab in sequence. The source is a human donor with melanoma. The CDR3 runs from the conserved cysteine through the conserved F or W. The order of the fields is V gene, clone size, J gene, D gene, CDR3 DNA, CDR3 protein. The D gene is left open where the match is weak. The size entry is marked missing in some rows and otherwise reads once, few, many or a size class.

v_call: TRBV28
clone_size: NA
j_call: TRBJ1-1
d_call: NA
cdr3_nt: TGTGCCAGCAGTTTATATGAACCGGCCGGGACTTTCTTT
cdr3_aa: CASSLYEPAGTFF

v_call: TRBV27
clone_size: NA
j_call: TRBJ1-1
d_call: NA
cdr3_nt: TGTGCCAGCAGTTTGAGCGTAGTGCCTCATACTGAAGCTTTCTTT
cdr3_aa: CASSLSVVPHTEAFF

v_call: TRBV29-1
clone_size: few
j_call: TRBJ2-6
d_call: NA
cdr3_nt: TGCAGCGTTGAAGTAGGGGCCCCTGGGGCCAACGTCCTGACTTTC
cdr3_aa: CSVEVGAPGANVLTF

v_call: TRBV9
clone_size: NA
j_call: TRBJ2-1
d_call: NA
cdr3_nt: TGTGCCAGCAGCACCTATCTAGAGAATGAGCAGTTCTTC
cdr3_aa: CASSTYLENEQFF

v_call: TRBV4-3
clone_size: NA
j_call: TRBJ2-1
d_call: NA
cdr3_nt: TGCGCCAGCAGCCGCAATAGCGGAACCTACAATGAGCAGTTCTTC
cdr3_aa: CASSRNSGTYNEQFF

v_call: TRBV6-6
clone_size: NA
j_call: TRBJ1-3
d_call: NA
cdr3_nt: TGTGCCAGCAGGAGAGACACTGGAAACACCATATATTTT
cdr3_aa: CASRRDTGNTIYF

v_call: TRBV27
clone_size: NA
j_call: TRBJ1-5
d_call: TRBD1
cdr3_nt: TGTGCCAGCAGTTCGACAGGGAACTGGTTTAGCAATCAGCCCCAGCATTTT
cdr3_aa: CASSSTGNWFSNQPQHF

v_call: TRBV5-4
clone_size: NA
j_call: TRBJ1-1
d_call: TRBD1
cdr3_nt: TGTGCCAGCAGCTTGAACAGGGGAGGCACTGAAGCTTTCTTT
cdr3_aa: CASSLNRGGTEAFF

v_call: TRBV7-8
clone_size: few
j_call: TRBJ2-7
d_call: NA
cdr3_nt: TGTGCCAGCAGCTTAGTACAGGGTGGCGAGCAGTACTTC
cdr3_aa: CASSLVQGGEQYF

v_call: TRBV7-9
clone_size: NA
j_call: TRBJ2-5
d_call: NA
cdr3_nt: TGTGCCAGCAGCTTAGTCGAGGACAGTCAAGAGACCCAGTACTTC
cdr3_aa: CASSLVEDSQETQYF

v_call: TRBV4-1
clone_size: NA
j_call: TRBJ2-5
d_call: TRBD2
cdr3_nt: TGCGCCAGCAGCCAAGTGAGAGCGGGAGATGAGACCCAGTACTTC
cdr3_aa: CASSQVRAGDETQYF

v_call: TRBV7-9
clone_size: once
j_call: TRBJ2-1
d_call: TRBD2
cdr3_nt: TGTGCCAGCAGCTCGCCCACTTCGACTAGCGGGACTCGGGATGAGCAGTTCTTC
cdr3_aa: CASSSPTSTSGTRDEQFF

v_call: TRBV5-1
clone_size: NA
j_call: TRBJ1-2
d_call: NA
cdr3_nt: TGCGCCAGCAGCTTCGAGCCCAGGAACTATGGCTACACCTTC
cdr3_aa: CASSFEPRNYGYTF

v_call: TRBV4-1
clone_size: NA
j_call: TRBJ2-7
d_call: NA
cdr3_nt: TGCGCCAGCAGCCAAGATAGGACTATAAAGATCGGCTCCTACGAGCAGTACTTC
cdr3_aa: CASSQDRTIKIGSYEQYF

v_call: TRBV30
clone_size: NA
j_call: TRBJ2-7
d_call: NA
cdr3_nt: TGTGCCTGGAGTAGGACAGATGACTACGAGCAGTACTTC
cdr3_aa: CAWSRTDDYEQYF

v_call: TRBV4-3
clone_size: few
j_call: TRBJ2-1
d_call: TRBD2
cdr3_nt: TGCGCCAGCAGCCAAGAAACAAGCGGGAGTATCAATGAGCAGTTCTTC
cdr3_aa: CASSQETSGSINEQFF

v_call: TRBV30
clone_size: few
j_call: TRBJ2-7
d_call: NA
cdr3_nt: TGTGCCTGGAGTGTATCGGGACTCCAGGAGCAGTACTTC
cdr3_aa: CAWSVSGLQEQYF

v_call: TRBV15
clone_size: large
j_call: TRBJ2-7
d_call: TRBD2
cdr3_nt: TGTGCCACCAGCTCTAGCGGGAGGGCCTACGAGCAGTACTTC
cdr3_aa: CATSSSGRAYEQYF

v_call: TRBV28
clone_size: NA
j_call: TRBJ2-7
d_call: TRBD1
cdr3_nt: TGTGCCAGCAAACAGGGGACGGATTACGAGCAGTACTTC
cdr3_aa: CASKQGTDYEQYF

v_call: TRBV15
clone_size: NA
j_call: TRBJ2-3
d_call: TRBD2
cdr3_nt: TGTGCCACCAGCACCCCTAGCCGGGAGGGTTTAAAGCAGTATTTT
cdr3_aa: CATSTPSREGLKQYF

v_call: TRBV30
clone_size: once
j_call: TRBJ2-1
d_call: NA
cdr3_nt: TGTGCCTGGAGTGTAGTGTCAGTGATCTACAATGAGCAGTTCTTC
cdr3_aa: CAWSVVSVIYNEQFF

v_call: TRBV6-5
clone_size: few
j_call: TRBJ2-7
d_call: NA
cdr3_nt: TGTGCCAGCAGTTACTCGTCGGGAGAGACCTACGAGCAGTACTTC
cdr3_aa: CASSYSSGETYEQYF